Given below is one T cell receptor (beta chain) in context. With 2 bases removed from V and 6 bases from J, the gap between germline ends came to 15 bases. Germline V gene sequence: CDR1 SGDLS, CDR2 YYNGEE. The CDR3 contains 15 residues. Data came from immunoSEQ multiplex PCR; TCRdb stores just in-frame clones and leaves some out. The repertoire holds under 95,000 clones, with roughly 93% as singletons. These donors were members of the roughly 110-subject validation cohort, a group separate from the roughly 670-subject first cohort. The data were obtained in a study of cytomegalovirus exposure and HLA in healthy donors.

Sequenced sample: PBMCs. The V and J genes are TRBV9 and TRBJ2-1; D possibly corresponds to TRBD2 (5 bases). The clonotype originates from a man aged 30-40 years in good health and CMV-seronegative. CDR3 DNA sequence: TGTGCCAGCAGCGTCGCCCCGGGGATGGTCAATGAGCAGTTCTTC. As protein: CASSVAPGMVNEQFF.